What follows are 9 T cell receptor beta chains derived from one specimen sequenced in a study of CD8+CD57+ T cells in acquired aplastic anemia (dated by TCRdb to the late 2010s). Instrument used: Illumina HiSeq 2000. Genomic DNA served as template for TCR beta VDJ combination and CDR3 sequence profiling. TCRdb redid the processing of the public reads, applying fastp at Q25 and MiXCR, and retained in-frame beta chains. Rows are combined by CDR3 protein, so each entry shows the most common genes and DNA. A total of 180,000 or so distinct CDR3 sequences appear in this sample, roughly 63% of them only once. Of the sample, 42% falls within the top ten clones. Flow cytometry had shown CD8+CD57+ cell expansion in the patients selected for sequencing. Sequenced sample: sorted CD4+, CD8+, or CD8+CD57+ T cells (not recorded which) from PBMCs. The receptors originated from a human donor with aplastic anemia.

This clonotype appeared many times. The chain uses TRBV11-2 and TRBJ2-5, with D perhaps matching TRBD1 or TRBD2 (6 bases each). The V and J ends lost 6 bases and 5 bases respectively, with 16 bases between them. The germline V gene has CDR1 SGHAT and CDR2 FQNNGV. CDR3 length: 14 amino acids. Here the CDR3 DNA reads TGTGCCAGCAGGTACTGGGGGGCCGGGGAGACCCAGTACTTC. It specifies CASRYWGAGETQYF.

The chain employs TRBV5-5 and TRBJ2-2; D is ambiguous. CDR3 length equals 12 residues. Germline CDR1 SGHKS, CDR2 YYEKEE (reference sequence). Trimming took off 0 bases at V and 8 bases at J, with 5 bases between the two ends. DNA of the CDR3: TGTGCCAGCAGCTTGGAGGCAGGGGAGCTGTTTTTT. This translates into CASSLEAGELFF.

This clonotype was counted only a few times. The gene calls are TRBV20-1 and TRBJ1-5, with 8 bases matching TRBD1. The CDR3 has 14 amino acids. V shed 5 bases, J shed 0 bases, and the junction held 3 bases outside the gene matches. The germline gives CDR1 DFQATT, CDR2 SNEGSKA (reference sequence). The CDR3 DNA reads as TGCAGTGCTGGGACAGGATATAGCAATCAGCCCCAGCATTTT. Protein product: CSAGTGYSNQPQHF.

This chain connects TRBV7-3 to TRBJ2-7; 10 bases are shared with TRBD2. V lost 10 bases, J lost 5 bases, and 8 bases stayed unmatched. Looked up from germline, CDR1 is SGHTA and CDR2 is FQGTGA. CDR3 length equals 13 residues. The CDR3 reads CATSSGGDDEQYF. CDR3 DNA sequence: TGTGCCACCTCAAGCGGGGGGGACGACGAGCAGTACTTC.

The rearrangement links TRBV6-6 to TRBJ2-7; TRBD1 aligns across 7 bases. CDR1 is MNHNY, CDR2 SVGAGI, per germline (reference sequence). CDR3 length equals 14 residues. The V and J ends lost 5 bases and 3 bases, in that order; junction bases with no gene match: 7. CDR3 in DNA: TGTGCCAGCAGTACACGACAGGGTCACTACGAGCAGTACTTC. The encoded protein is CASSTRQGHYEQYF.

This chain connects TRBV20-1 to TRBJ2-1; D uncertain. Germline V gene lookup returns CDR1 DFQATT and CDR2 SNEGSKA (reference sequence). The V end lost 6 bases, the J end lost 7 bases, and 13 bases lay between the germline ends. The CDR3 sequence is 12 residues long. The DNA of the CDR3 is TGCAGTGCCAAGACTGGGCTGAATGAGCAGTTCTTC. Protein product: CSAKTGLNEQFF.

This chain joins TRBV24-1 and TRBJ2-7; 12 bases fit TRBD1. The germline gives CDR1 KGHDR, CDR2 SFDVKD. This CDR3 has 14 amino acids. The junction had 3 bases not matched to a gene; V was cut back by 9 bases and J by 1 base. The CDR3 DNA is TGTGCCACCTCGGGACAGGGGGCGTCCTACGAGCAGTACTTC. Translating gives CATSGQGASYEQYF.

The V call is TRBV20-1, the J call TRBJ1-1; D is uncertain. Germline assignment: CDR1 DFQATT and CDR2 SNEGSKA (reference sequence). This CDR3 region has 13 residues. V was clipped by 3 bases and J by 1 base, with 9 bases between them. CDR3: CSASRVTNTEAFF. The CDR3 DNA is TGCAGTGCTAGTAGGGTAACGAACACTGAAGCTTTCTTT.

The chain is built from TRBV12-3 or TRBV12-4 and TRBJ2-7, with no clear D. Trimming took off 1 base at V and 4 bases at J, with 11 bases between the two ends. The length of the CDR3 is 14 residues. The CDR3 DNA reads as TGTGCCAGCAGTTTAGGGGGTGGGGTGTACGAGCAGTACTTC. This encodes CASSLGGGVYEQYF.